These 12 T cell receptor beta chains came from one sample sequenced in a study of a mutant IDH1 vaccine in newly diagnosed glioma. Regarding time point: baseline, week 1 (first vaccination visit). Treatment described: pre-vaccination baseline after standard-of-care therapy. TCRdb's copy holds only in-frame clones and misses some; the assay was immunoSEQ multiplex PCR. The sample lists around 89,000 clones, roughly 80% occurring once. The sequenced sample was PBMCs, obtained from a glioma patient treated with radiotherapy, temozolomide or both. The source of these receptors is a woman aged 50 to 60 with glioma.

The V and J genes are TRBV5-1 and TRBJ1-1; D is unclear. This CDR3 is 14 amino acids long. With 0 bases removed from V and 2 bases from J, the gap between germline ends came to 8 bases. Germline CDR1 SGHRS, CDR2 YFSETQ. The CDR3 loop reads CASSLGQSNTEAFF. The CDR3 region has the DNA TGCGCCAGCAGCTTGGGGCAGTCCAACACTGAAGCTTTCTTT.

The rearrangement joins TRBV7-9 to TRBJ1-1; D is possibly TRBD1 (6 bases). This CDR3 spans 13 amino acids. V dropped 5 bases and J dropped 6 bases, with 13 bases sitting between them. Germline assignment: CDR1 SEHNR and CDR2 FQNEAQ (reference sequence). The CDR3 spells CASSPRGGAEAFF. Written as DNA, the CDR3 is TGTGCCAGCAGCCCAAGAGGGGGGGCTGAAGCTTTCTTT.

The CDR3 sequence: CASSDGGVVRYF. The CDR3 DNA is TGTGCCAGCAGCGATGGGGGAGTAGTACGATACTTC. The V and J genes are TRBV9 and TRBJ2-7, with D perhaps being TRBD1 or TRBD2 (5 bases each). Germline V gives CDR1 SGDLS, CDR2 YYNGEE. V was pared by 3 bases and J by 13 bases, with 17 bases between. CDR3 size: 12 residues.

The chain carries TRBV19 and TRBJ2-2; no reliable D call. Per germline, CDR1 LNHDA and CDR2 SQIVND (reference sequence). Trimming stripped 1 base from V and 11 bases from J, with 8 bases between. CDR3 length: 12 residues. The CDR3: CASSIVWGELFF. The CDR3 nucleotides are TGTGCCAGTAGTATAGTCTGGGGTGAGCTGTTTTTT.

A word on this clone: The junction shows a germline mismatch at one end, possibly a read error. The J gene is TRBJ2-4, the V gene TRBV7-2, with D tentatively TRBD1 (5 bases). This CDR3 comprises 18 residues. Germline CDR1 is SGHTA and CDR2 is FQGNSA. The CDR3 is CASILTGAVAVSKNIQYF. The CDR3 DNA reads TGTGCCAGCATCTTAACTGGGGCTGTCGCAGTTAGCAAAAACATTCAGTACTTC. Based on the CDR3 plus reference TRBV7-2 and TRBJ2-4, the full variable domain is GAGVSQSPSNKVTEKGKDVELRCDPISGHTALYWYRQSLGQGLEFLIYFQGNSAPDKSGLPSDRFSAERTGGSVSTLTIQRTQQEDSAVYLCASILTGAVAVSKNIQYFGAGTRLSVL.

The V call is TRBV5-4, the J call TRBJ2-3; 13 bases fit TRBD2. Germline assignment: CDR1 SGHNT and CDR2 YYREEE (reference sequence). The V gene end was trimmed by 4 bases and the J gene end by 2 bases; junction bases not matched to a gene: 4. This CDR3 spans 16 amino acids. CDR3 coding DNA: TGTGCCAGCAGCCCGGGACTAGCGGGGAACACAGATACGCAGTATTTT. It yields the protein CASSPGLAGNTDTQYF.

The J gene is TRBJ1-1, the V gene TRBV28; D gene unclear. CDR3 length: 12 amino acids. Trimming removed 4 bases at V and 4 bases at J, with 7 bases between. CDR1 is MDHEN and CDR2 is SYDVKM in the germline V gene. The CDR3 sequence is CASSSRPTEAFF. DNA of the CDR3: TGTGCCAGCAGTTCCCGGCCCACTGAAGCTTTCTTT.

The chain uses TRBV27 and TRBJ2-2; no firm D call. Trimming removed 4 bases from V and 4 bases from J, with 7 bases in between. This CDR3 is built from 13 residues. Germline CDR1 reads MNHEY; CDR2 reads SMNVEV (reference sequence). CDR3: CASSSRSTGELFF. Written as DNA, the CDR3 is TGTGCCAGCAGTTCCCGGAGCACCGGGGAGCTGTTTTTT.

This clone has only one observation. The chain combines TRBV15 with TRBJ1-6; TRBD1 matches at 8 bases. The CDR3 covers 15 residues. The ends lost 3 bases at V and 4 bases at J; junction bases unmatched: 2. In germline, CDR1 is LNHNV, CDR2 YYDKDF (reference sequence). CDR3 amino acids: CATSSDRGYNSPLHF. The CDR3 coding sequence is TGTGCCACCAGCAGCGACAGGGGTTATAATTCACCCCTCCACTTT.

The DNA for the CDR3 is TGTGCCAGCAGTTACGGGCAGGGCCTAAATAATTCACCCCTCCACTTT. It encodes CASSYGQGLNNSPLHF. The V and J genes are TRBV6-5 and TRBJ1-6; D is perhaps TRBD1 (5 bases). The CDR3 has 16 residues. Germline V gene data show CDR1 as MNHEY and CDR2 as SVGAGI. With 2 bases removed from V and 5 bases from J, the gap between germline ends came to 13 bases.

The genes are TRBV7-2 and TRBJ2-7, with D uncertain. Germline V gene data show CDR1 as SGHTA and CDR2 as FQGNSA. Trimming took 1 base from V and 0 from J, leaving 10 bases between them. CDR3 length: 15 amino acids. For the CDR3, the DNA is TGTGCCAGCAGCTTAGATTTTCAAAGCTCCTACGAGCAGTACTTC. Its translation: CASSLDFQSSYEQYF.

V usage is TRBV5-1 and J usage is TRBJ1-1, with TRBD1 matching over 7 bases. This CDR3 has 16 amino acids. With V trimmed by 1 base and J by 2 bases, 8 bases remained unmatched. Germline-derived CDR1 and CDR2 are SGHRS and YFSETQ. In nucleotides, the CDR3 is TGCGCCAGCAGCTTGATACCGGGACAGAGAAACACTGAAGCTTTCTTT. Translated: CASSLIPGQRNTEAFF.